This passage covers 29 T cell receptor beta chains from one sample sequenced in a study of PD-L1 blockade in urothelial cancer. Described time point: peripheral blood 6 weeks after treatment start. The assay was immunoSEQ multiplex PCR, and TCRdb's table has in-frame clones only and misses some. Of about 30,000 clones listed, over 60% are singletons. The sequencing used PBMCs, collected around atezolizumab (anti-PD-L1) treatment. These receptors all come from a man aged 65 to 85 with urothelial cancer.

In nucleotides, the CDR3 is TGCGCCAGCAGCTCAAGCGGGGGACCTAGCACAGATACGCAGTATTTT. Translated, it gives CASSSSGGPSTDTQYF. The chain links TRBV5-1 to TRBJ2-3; TRBD2 agrees at 8 bases. The CDR3 sequence is 16 residues long. The J segment lost 0 bases and the V segment lost 3 bases, leaving 6 bases of the junction unmatched. Per germline, CDR1 SGHRS and CDR2 YFSETQ.

As for this clone: This may arise from a read error, as a much more abundant clone is one base away. The same CDR3 also results from other DNA sequences found in this sample. The chain has TRBV29-1 and TRBJ1-1; 7 positions match TRBD1. This CDR3 region has 17 residues. Trimming removed 6 bases from V and 3 bases from J; junction bases left unmatched: 19. Germline V gene sequence: CDR1 SQVTM, CDR2 ANQGSEA. CDR3 bases: TGCAGCGTGGATACATATTTGACAGGGCCGCAGGACACTGAAGCTTTCTTT. Protein sequence: CSVDTYLTGPQDTEAFF.

The chain employs TRBV7-2 and TRBJ2-7; D gene ambiguous. The CDR3 totals 14 residues. V lost 3 bases, J lost 0 bases, and 9 bases lay in between. The V gene's germline CDR1 is SGHTA and CDR2 FQGNSA. CDR3 protein: CASSLQFSSYEQYF. As DNA, the CDR3 is TGTGCCAGCAGCTTGCAGTTTTCCTCCTACGAGCAGTACTTC.

The chain employs TRBV7-3 and TRBJ2-1, with a possible D match to TRBD1 (5 bases). There are 15 residues in the CDR3. Trimming removed 3 bases at V and 0 bases at J, with 9 bases between. Germline lookup yields CDR1 SGHTA and CDR2 FQGTGA. CDR3: CASSFQGSSYNEQFF. CDR3 coding DNA: TGTGCCAGCAGCTTTCAGGGTTCCTCCTACAATGAGCAGTTCTTC.

The chain combines TRBV6-6 with TRBJ1-2; D possibly corresponds to TRBD1 (5 bases). Trimming left V 5 bases short and J 7 bases short, with 17 bases between. Germline V gene sequence: CDR1 MNHNY, CDR2 SVGAGI (reference sequence). The CDR3 is 14 residues long. In DNA, the CDR3 is TGTGCCAGCAGTGCCCAAGGGGTGCAAGTTGGCTACACCTTC. Protein sequence: CASSAQGVQVGYTF.

The V call is TRBV18, the J call TRBJ2-5; a weak D match, TRBD2 (6 bases). With 5 bases removed from V and 2 bases from J, the gap between germline ends came to 12 bases. Germline V gene sequence: CDR1 KGHSH, CDR2 LQKENI. The CDR3 is 14 amino acids. DNA for the CDR3: TGTGCCAGCTCAGGGACTGGAGGACAAGAGACCCAGTACTTC. This codes for CASSGTGGQETQYF.

CDR3 residues: CASSLSGATGNTIYF. DNA for the CDR3: TGCGCCAGCAGCTTGTCAGGGGCAACTGGAAACACCATATATTTT. This chain connects TRBV5-1 to TRBJ1-3; D possibly corresponds to TRBD1 (6 bases). Germline-derived CDR1 and CDR2 are SGHRS and YFSETQ. Deletions cut 1 base from V and 2 bases from J, with 10 bases between. This CDR3 has 15 residues. Using reference TRBV5-1 and TRBJ1-3 for the parts outside the CDR3, the full variable domain is KAGVTQTPRYLIKTRGQQVTLSCSPISGHRSVSWYQQTPGQGLQFLFEYFSETQRNKGNFPGRFSGRQFSNSRSEMNVSTLELGDSALYLCASSLSGATGNTIYFGEGSWLTVV.

The chain employs TRBV20-1 and TRBJ2-3; D is ambiguous. The V end lost 3 bases, the J end lost 4 bases, and 5 bases lay between the germline ends. CDR3 size: 11 residues. Germline CDR1 DFQATT, CDR2 SNEGSKA (reference sequence). The CDR3 region is CSASEADTQYF. The CDR3 bases are TGCAGTGCTAGTGAGGCAGATACGCAGTATTTT.

This chain links TRBV7-6 with TRBJ2-6; 9 bases are a match to TRBD1. V shed 5 bases and J 2 bases; nucleotides not matched to a gene: 4. The CDR3 spans 16 residues. In germline, CDR1 is SGHVS, CDR2 FNYEAQ. CDR3 DNA: TGTGCCAGCAGCGCCCGACAGGGGGCTGGGGCCAACGTCCTGACTTTC. It translates to CASSARQGAGANVLTF.

The chain carries TRBV7-8 and TRBJ2-3; 7 bases are a match to TRBD1. Germline assignment: CDR1 SGHVS and CDR2 FQNEAQ. With 1 base clipped from V and 1 base from J, the junction kept 2 bases outside the gene matches. The CDR3 is 15 amino acids. CDR3 coding DNA: TGTGCCAGCAGCTTAGACGGGACAGGCACAGATACGCAGTATTTT. Its protein product is CASSLDGTGTDTQYF.

The rearrangement links TRBV2 to TRBJ2-3, with a tentative D call TRBD2 (6 bases). V was trimmed by 3 bases and J by 1 base, leaving 8 bases between them. The CDR3 runs to 14 residues. Germline V gene sequence: CDR1 SNHLY, CDR2 FYNNEI. The CDR3 nucleotides read TGTGCCAGCAGTGAGGGGACTGGCACAGATACGCAGTATTTT. It codes for CASSEGTGTDTQYF.

Comments on this clone: The junction differs from germline at one of its ends, possibly a read error. CDR3 bases: TGCGCCAGCAGCTCTCGGCATACTAGCACAGATACACAGTATTTT. This translates into CASSSRHTSTDTQYF. The chain is built from TRBV5-1 and TRBJ2-3; D perhaps matches TRBD2 (6 bases). This CDR3 is 15 amino acids long. Germline assignment: CDR1 SGHRS and CDR2 YFSETQ.

A single count supports this clone. This rearrangement joins TRBV5-6 to TRBJ2-5; TRBD2 matches 8 bases. Germline values: CDR1 SGHDT, CDR2 YYEEEE. J gave up 3 bases and V 9 bases, and 10 bases lay outside the gene matches. The CDR3 is made up of 14 amino acids. CDR3 amino acids: CATLREGLEETQYF. The DNA for the CDR3 is TGTGCCACTCTTCGGGAGGGGTTGGAAGAGACCCAGTACTTC.

This clone was seen just once. This chain joins TRBV28 and TRBJ2-1, with TRBD2 identical over 13 bases. V was pared by 8 bases and J by 0 bases, with 1 base of the junction left unmatched. Germline V gene lookup returns CDR1 MDHEN and CDR2 SYDVKM. The CDR3 extends over 15 amino acids. This chain's CDR3 is CASRTSGSSYNEQFF. Here the CDR3 DNA reads TGTGCCAGCCGGACTAGCGGGAGCTCCTACAATGAGCAGTTCTTC. Variable domain in full (rest from reference TRBV28 and TRBJ2-1): DVKVTQSSRYLVKRTGEKVFLECVQDMDHENMFWYRQDPGLGLRLIYFSYDVKMKEKGDIPEGYSVSREKKERFSLILESASTNQTSMYLCASRTSGSSYNEQFFGPGTRLTVL.

The rearrangement joins TRBV13 to TRBJ2-1; D is perhaps TRBD1 (6 bases). This CDR3 region has 15 residues. Germline V gives CDR1 PRHDT, CDR2 FYEKMQ (reference sequence). V was pared by 5 bases and J by 4 bases, with 15 bases between. The CDR3 nucleotides are TGTGCCAGCAGCCAGGCAGGGGCCGGTTACAATGAGCAGTTCTTC. Translating gives CASSQAGAGYNEQFF.

This clone was detected only a few times. The rearrangement links TRBV5-1 to TRBJ2-3; 11 nucleotides agree with TRBD2. CDR1 and CDR2 (germline): SGHRS, YFSETQ. The length of the CDR3 is 18 residues. V lost 3 bases to trimming and J lost 2 bases; unmatched junction nucleotides: 11. CDR3 protein: CASSYTLAGGLLTDTQYF. CDR3 DNA sequence: TGCGCCAGCAGCTACACTTTAGCGGGGGGGCTTCTCACAGATACGCAGTATTTT.

This rearrangement joins TRBV4-3 to TRBJ2-1; the D gene is possibly TRBD2 (5 bases). V was trimmed by 1 base and J by 8 bases, leaving 9 bases between them. Germline lookup yields CDR1 LGHNA and CDR2 YSLEER. The CDR3 is 13 residues long. CDR3 in DNA: TGCGCCAGCAGCCAAGCAGGAGGAGATGAGCAGTTCTTC. It encodes CASSQAGGDEQFF.

A note on this clone: Mismatch with germline at one junction end may stem from a read error. The V and J genes are TRBV6-1 and TRBJ2-7; 10 nucleotides match TRBD2. CDR1 and CDR2 from the germline V gene are MNHNS and SASEGT. The CDR3 has 16 residues. The CDR3 DNA reads as TGTGCCAGCAGCGAAGGTGGAGCGGGAGGGTCTAGGGAGCAGTACTTC. It yields the protein CASSEGGAGGSREQYF.

The genes are TRBV11-3 and TRBJ2-5; D might be TRBD2 (6 bases). Germline lookup yields CDR1 SGHNT and CDR2 YENEEA. V dropped 5 bases and J dropped 7 bases, with 20 bases sitting between them. There are 15 residues in the CDR3. CDR3 nucleotides: TGTGCCAGCAGCATCTCCCGGAGGGTGGGCTCGACCCAGTACTTC. It codes for CASSISRRVGSTQYF.

The rearrangement uses TRBV18 and TRBJ1-4; 10 positions agree with TRBD1. This CDR3 has 15 amino acids. J lost 7 bases, V lost 0 bases, and 2 bases had no gene match. Looked up from germline, CDR1 is KGHSH and CDR2 is LQKENI. CDR3: CASSPPDRGVEKLFF. Written as DNA, the CDR3 is TGTGCCAGCTCACCACCGGACAGGGGGGTTGAAAAACTGTTTTTT. Full variable domain (missing parts from reference TRBV18 and TRBJ1-4): NAGVMQNPRHLVRRRGQEARLRCSPMKGHSHVYWYRQLPEEGLKFMVYLQKENIIDESGMPKERFSAEFPKEGPSILRIQQVVRGDSAAYFCASSPPDRGVEKLFFGSGTQLSVL.

The chain carries TRBV5-1 and TRBJ1-1, with 7 nucleotides matching TRBD1. This CDR3 has 17 amino acids. After removal of 4 bases from V and 1 base from J, the junction contained 13 bases not matched to a gene. Germline V CDR1 and CDR2: SGHRS, YFSETQ. The chain's CDR3 is CASSTTPPKGANTEAFF. The DNA for the CDR3 is TGCGCCAGCAGCACCACACCCCCGAAGGGGGCGAACACTGAAGCTTTCTTT.

By share, this clone counts as medium-sized. The rearrangement uses TRBV19 and TRBJ2-7, with TRBD1 matching 7 bases. V was pared by 3 bases and J by 7 bases, with 3 bases of the junction left unmatched. Germline CDR1 and CDR2: LNHDA and SQIVND (reference sequence). The CDR3 sequence is 12 residues long. CDR3 in amino acids: CASSIATGEQYF. The CDR3 coding sequence is TGTGCCAGTAGTATTGCGACAGGGGAGCAGTACTTC.

This clone appeared a few times. The J gene is TRBJ2-4, the V gene TRBV4-2, with D tentatively TRBD1 (6 bases). The germline gives CDR1 LGHNA, CDR2 YNFKEQ. The germline V and J ends were trimmed by 1 base and 6 bases, with 10 bases remaining between them. The CDR3 runs 14 residues. CDR3: CASSQVAQGNIQYF. CDR3 bases: TGTGCCAGCAGCCAAGTTGCACAGGGAAACATTCAGTACTTC.

The V and J genes are TRBV2 and TRBJ2-2; possibly TRBD1 for D (5 bases). Germline V gene sequence: CDR1 SNHLY, CDR2 FYNNEI. Deletions cut 5 bases from V and 7 bases from J, with 17 bases between. The CDR3 totals 15 residues. CDR3 coding DNA: TGTGCCAGCAGTTCGGCGTCAGGGTTGGGCGGGGAGCTGTTTTTT. Its translation is CASSSASGLGGELFF.

This chain joins TRBV7-2 and TRBJ2-7, with D possibly being TRBD1 (5 bases). Trimming left V 4 bases short and J 2 bases short, with 9 bases between. Germline V CDR1 and CDR2: SGHTA, FQGNSA. This CDR3 comprises 13 residues. CDR3 coding DNA: TGTGCCAGCAGCTCGACAGAAACCTACGAGCAGTACTTC. It yields the protein CASSSTETYEQYF.

V gene TRBV7-2 combines with J gene TRBJ1-2; possible D gene TRBD1, 6 bases. V was pared by 4 bases and J by 4 bases, with 16 bases between. The CDR3 covers 15 residues. CDR1 is SGHTA and CDR2 is FQGNSA in the germline V gene. The CDR3 loop reads CASSSTAGASYGYTF. In DNA, the CDR3 is TGTGCCAGCAGCTCAACGGCGGGGGCCTCCTATGGCTACACCTTC.

This clone was recorded only once. The chain uses TRBV6-6 and TRBJ2-2; 9 nucleotides align to TRBD2. Trimming cost V 7 bases and J 7 bases; bases outside gene matches: 7. This CDR3 region has 14 residues. Germline values: CDR1 MNHNY, CDR2 SVGAGI (reference sequence). The CDR3 region is CASIAGGQGGELFF. CDR3 in DNA: TGTGCCAGCATTGCGGGAGGGCAGGGCGGGGAGCTGTTTTTT.

The chain links TRBV7-9 to TRBJ1-1, with 9 nucleotides matching TRBD1. With V trimmed by 3 bases and J by 3 bases, 8 bases remained unmatched. This CDR3 spans 16 amino acids. Germline CDR1 and CDR2: SEHNR and FQNEAQ (reference sequence). CDR3 residues: CASSLGQGLRDTEAFF. The DNA of the CDR3 is TGTGCCAGCAGCTTGGGACAGGGCCTGCGGGACACTGAAGCTTTCTTT. Variable domain in full (rest from reference TRBV7-9 and TRBJ1-1): DTGVSQNPRHKITKRGQNVTFRCDPISEHNRLYWYRQTLGQGPEFLTYFQNEAQLEKSRLLSDRFSAERPKGSFSTLEIQRTEQGDSAMYLCASSLGQGLRDTEAFFGQGTRLTVV.

This chain joins TRBV28 and TRBJ1-2; TRBD1 matches 7 bases. Per the germline V gene, CDR1 is MDHEN and CDR2 is SYDVKM. This CDR3 is built from 14 residues. V shed 6 bases and J 5 bases; nucleotides not matched to a gene: 9. CDR3 loop: CASRTHGQDYGYTF. The DNA of the CDR3 is TGTGCCAGCAGGACCCACGGACAGGATTATGGCTACACCTTC.